These T cell receptor beta chains were read from a single sample in a study of CD8+ T cells in alopecia areata. Clones were sequenced by immunoSEQ multiplex PCR, and TCRdb holds only the in-frame ones, with some missing. The sample lists around 250,000 clones; roughly 69% were seen once. The source was CD4+ T cells sorted from blood, collected at week 0. The source of these receptors is a human donor with alopecia areata. The CDR3 runs from the conserved cysteine through the conserved F or W. A D gene is named only where the DNA matches it firmly. Size is omitted from some rows. Given values are once, few, many or a class for expanded clones.

d_call	v_call	j_call	clone_size	cdr3_length	cdr3_aa	cdr3_nt
NA	TRBV9	TRBJ2-5	NA	15	CASSATHRAQETQYF	TGTGCCAGCAGCGCGACGCACAGGGCGCAAGAGACCCAGTACTTC
TRBD1	TRBV4-3	TRBJ1-5	NA	18	CASSPGRTGRESNQPQHF	TGCGCCAGCAGCCCAGGGCGGACAGGGAGGGAAAGCAATCAGCCCCAGCATTTT
NA	TRBV14	TRBJ2-5	NA	15	CASSQEGFRKETQYF	TGTGCCAGCAGCCAAGAAGGGTTCAGGAAAGAGACCCAGTACTTC
NA	TRBV19	TRBJ1-1	NA	13	CASSKWQNTEAFF	TGTGCCAGTAGCAAATGGCAGAACACTGAAGCTTTCTTT
TRBD1	TRBV7-6	TRBJ2-2	NA	16	CASRRTGGEGTGELFF	TGTGCCAGCAGACGGACAGGGGGCGAAGGGACCGGGGAGCTGTTTTTT
TRBD1	TRBV30	TRBJ1-2	NA	14	CAWVSRGQGYGYTF	TGTGCCTGGGTCAGTCGGGGACAGGGCTATGGCTACACCTTC
TRBD1	TRBV6-5	TRBJ1-5	NA	14	CASSYSRGRSPQHF	TGTGCCAGCAGTTATAGCAGGGGGAGATCGCCCCAGCATTTT
NA	TRBV5-1	TRBJ2-1	NA	15	CASSWRGDEYNEQFF	TGCGCCAGCAGCTGGAGGGGGGACGAGTACAATGAGCAGTTCTTC
NA	TRBV5-6	TRBJ2-3	NA	12	CASRIRQDTQYF	TGTGCCAGCAGGATACGACAAGATACGCAGTATTTT
NA	TRBV19	TRBJ1-1	few	13	CASSTRMNTEAFF	TGTGCCAGTAGTACGCGGATGAACACTGAAGCTTTCTTT
NA	TRBV7-2	TRBJ2-6	NA	17	CASSGAGTPSGANVLTF	TGTGCCAGCAGCGGAGCCGGGACGCCCTCTGGGGCCAACGTCCTGACTTTC
NA	TRBV4-2	TRBJ1-1	few	14	CASSQDGLNTEAFF	TGTGCCAGCAGCCAAGACGGACTGAACACTGAAGCTTTCTTT
NA	TRBV12-5	TRBJ1-1	NA	14	CASGRGGPNTEAFF	TGTGCTAGTGGTCGTGGGGGCCCGAACACTGAAGCTTTCTTT
NA	TRBV29-1	TRBJ2-7	NA	13	CSVEAGPLYEQYF	TGCAGCGTTGAAGCGGGCCCCCTCTACGAGCAGTACTTC
NA	TRBV2	TRBJ2-7	NA	12	CASRGDGYEQYF	TGTGCCAGCAGGGGAGACGGCTACGAGCAGTACTTC
NA	TRBV11-2	TRBJ2-5	NA	14	CASSLEYFQETQYF	TGTGCCAGCAGCTTAGAGTACTTTCAAGAGACCCAGTACTTC
TRBD1	TRBV25-1	TRBJ1-3	NA	15	CASSPLLQGGNTIYF	TGTGCCAGCAGTCCTCTCCTACAGGGGGGAAACACCATATATTTT
TRBD2	TRBV29-1	TRBJ2-5	once	12	CSGGPGEGTQYF	TGCAGCGGCGGCCCCGGGGAGGGGACCCAGTACTTC
NA	TRBV10-3	TRBJ2-2	few	14	CAINAGVNTGELFF	TGTGCCATCAACGCAGGGGTGAACACCGGGGAGCTGTTTTTT
NA	TRBV6-5	TRBJ2-7	NA	14	CATAEAGQGYEQYF	TGTGCCACCGCGGAGGCAGGGCAGGGCTACGAGCAGTACTTC
NA	TRBV29-1	TRBJ1-1	NA	13	CSVEGYGGREAFF	TGCAGCGTTGAGGGTTATGGAGGGCGTGAAGCTTTCTTT
NA	TRBV7-3	TRBJ2-5	NA	15	CASSLRGGSRETQYF	TGTGCCAGCAGCCTAAGGGGTGGTAGCAGAGAGACCCAGTACTTC
TRBD2	TRBV10-3	TRBJ2-5	few	16	CAISAASGGAEETQYF	TGTGCCATCAGTGCGGCTAGCGGGGGGGCCGAGGAGACCCAGTACTTC
NA	TRBV7-8	TRBJ1-6	NA	14	CASSVMRDNSPLHF	TGTGCCAGCAGCGTTATGCGCGATAATTCACCCCTCCACTTT
NA	TRBV29-1	TRBJ1-2	few	11	CSILAGWGYTF	TGCAGCATACTGGCCGGTTGGGGCTACACCTTC
NA	TRBV7-9	TRBJ1-2	few	12	CASSTATYGYTF	TGTGCCAGCAGCACAGCAACGTATGGCTACACCTTC
NA	TRBV9	TRBJ2-1	NA	12	CASSRESNEQFF	TGTGCCAGCAGCCGTGAATCGAATGAGCAGTTCTTC
TRBD2	TRBV30	TRBJ2-1	NA	15	CAWSGDYKSNNEQFF	TGTGCCTGGAGTGGGGACTATAAAAGCAACAATGAGCAGTTCTTC
TRBD2	TRBV29-1	TRBJ2-3	NA	16	CSVSRLAVGSTDTQYF	TGCAGCGTTTCCCGACTAGCGGTGGGGAGCACAGATACGCAGTATTTT
NA	TRBV29-1	TRBJ2-1	few	12	CSVTRAVNEQFF	TGCAGCGTGACACGGGCAGTAAATGAGCAGTTCTTC
NA	TRBV13	TRBJ2-6	NA	12	CASSSGANVLTF	TGTGCCAGCAGCTCTGGGGCCAACGTCCTGACTTTC
NA	TRBV2	TRBJ1-1	NA	16	CATRVESGTRNTEAFF	TGTGCCACAAGGGTGGAATCTGGCACCCGGAACACTGAAGCTTTCTTT
TRBD2	TRBV29-1	TRBJ2-1	few	13	CSVERTSRNEQFF	TGCAGCGTTGAAAGGACTAGCCGCAATGAGCAGTTCTTC
NA	TRBV7-7	TRBJ2-3	NA	13	CASSRGRTDTQYF	TGTGCTAGCAGCCGAGGGCGCACAGATACGCAGTATTTT
NA	TRBV5-1	TRBJ2-2	NA	15	CASSPGTPNTGELFF	TGCGCCAGCAGTCCCGGGACCCCGAACACCGGGGAGCTGTTTTTT
NA	TRBV9	TRBJ2-6	once	15	CASSVGFSGANVLTF	TGTGCCAGCAGCGTAGGGTTCTCTGGGGCCAACGTCCTGACTTTC
NA	TRBV5-6	TRBJ1-4	NA	13	CASGSGSNEKLFF	TGTGCCAGCGGGTCAGGTTCGAATGAAAAACTGTTTTTT
TRBD1	TRBV9	TRBJ2-7	NA	12	CASGTGSYEQYF	TGTGCCAGCGGGACAGGGTCCTACGAGCAGTACTTC
NA	TRBV30	TRBJ1-5	NA	13	CAWSIQGGEPQHF	TGTGCCTGGAGTATTCAGGGCGGGGAGCCCCAGCATTTT
TRBD2	TRBV5-1	TRBJ2-5	few	12	CASSDPAGAQYF	TGCGCCAGCTCCGACCCCGCGGGGGCCCAGTACTTC
NA	TRBV30	TRBJ2-7	NA	13	CAWSVGSADEQYF	TGTGCCTGGAGTGTTGGTAGCGCGGACGAGCAGTACTTC
TRBD1	TRBV4-1	TRBJ2-3	NA	16	CASSQDRDRARDTQYF	TGCGCCAGCAGCCAAGATCGGGACAGGGCTAGAGATACGCAGTATTTT
TRBD2	TRBV11-2	TRBJ2-5	NA	15	CASSLGAGGQETQYF	TGTGCCAGCAGCTTAGGCGCGGGGGGCCAAGAGACCCAGTACTTC
NA	TRBV5-4	TRBJ1-1	NA	14	CASSLDSVNTEAFF	TGTGCCAGCAGCTTGGACAGTGTGAACACTGAAGCTTTCTTT
TRBD1	TRBV5-4	TRBJ1-6	once	16	CASSFRQGVYNSPLHF	TGTGCCAGCAGCTTCCGACAGGGGGTTTATAATTCACCCCTCCACTTT